Each of the 27 T cell receptor beta chains below was sequenced from the same sample in a study of blood T cell repertoires in COVID-19. This table comes from immunoSEQ multiplex PCR, and its TCRdb copy is limited to in-frame clones, with some not included. This table holds 340,000 or so clones, 80% to 90% found once. The sequenced sample was PBMCs or T cells enriched from blood (not recorded which). Receptors were obtained from a woman aged 35 to 49 with acute COVID-19.

The chain carries TRBV19 and TRBJ1-2; 8 bases are a match to TRBD1. CDR1 and CDR2 from the germline V gene are LNHDA and SQIVND (reference sequence). V trimming: 0 bases; J trimming: 8 bases; junction bases outside the gene matches: 8. The CDR3 runs to 15 residues. The CDR3 nucleotides are TGTGCCAGTAGTATAGAGAGGCAGGGGGCTAGAGGCTACACCTTC. Amino acid sequence: CASSIERQGARGYTF. Full variable domain (rest looked up from reference TRBV19 and TRBJ1-2): DGGITQSPKYLFRKEGQNVTLSCEQNLNHDAMYWYRQDPGQGLRLIYYSQIVNDFQKGDIAEGYSVSREKKESFPLTVTSAQKNPTAFYLCASSIERQGARGYTFGSGTRLTVV.

This clone showed up just a few times. The chain uses TRBV6-6 and TRBJ2-1; 10 nucleotides line up with TRBD2. The CDR3 spans 17 residues. J was trimmed by 1 base and V by 5 bases; bases with no gene match: 8. The V gene's germline CDR1 is MNHNY and CDR2 SVGAGI (reference sequence). Here the CDR3 DNA reads TGTGCCAGCAGTCAGCTAGCGGGAGCTTCGTCCTACAATGAGCAGTTCTTC. Encoded protein: CASSQLAGASSYNEQFF.

The CDR3 region is CASSLGEHGQYF. The CDR3 DNA is TGTGCCAGCAGCCTTGGGGAGCACGGGCAGTATTTT. The rearrangement joins TRBV3-1 (or the pseudogene TRBV3-2) to TRBJ2-3; perhaps TRBD2 as D (5 bases). Germline V gene sequence: CDR1 LGHDT, CDR2 YNNKEL (reference sequence). The length of the CDR3 is 12 residues. The V end was cut by 4 bases, the J end by 11 bases, with 13 bases between.

V usage is TRBV28 and J usage is TRBJ1-3; D gene uncertain. CDR3 length: 15 residues. The V gene lost 5 bases and the J gene lost 0 bases, with 11 bases spanning the gap. Germline V gene lookup returns CDR1 MDHEN and CDR2 SYDVKM. CDR3 in DNA: TGTGCCAGCAGTAGCCCTCAGGACTCTGGAAACACCATATATTTT. Residues: CASSSPQDSGNTIYF. Filled out from reference TRBV28 and TRBJ1-3, the complete variable domain reads DVKVTQSSRYLVKRTGEKVFLECVQDMDHENMFWYRQDPGLGLRLIYFSYDVKMKEKGDIPEGYSVSREKKERFSLILESASTNQTSMYLCASSSPQDSGNTIYFGEGSWLTVV.

The chain carries TRBV19 and TRBJ2-7, with no clear D. V lost 2 bases and J 3 bases, leaving 14 bases between the germline ends. The germline V gene has CDR1 LNHDA and CDR2 SQIVND (reference sequence). CDR3 length: 15 residues. CDR3 in amino acids: CASSIQASSIYEQYF. Written as DNA, the CDR3 is TGTGCCAGTAGTATACAGGCCTCGTCGATCTACGAGCAGTACTTC.

The chain links TRBV3-1 (or the pseudogene TRBV3-2) to TRBJ2-7, with TRBD2 identical over 8 bases. The CDR3 totals 14 residues. Per the germline V gene, CDR1 is LGHDT and CDR2 is YNNKEL (reference sequence). V gave up 4 bases and J gave up 7 bases; unmatched junction bases: 9. The CDR3 coding sequence is TGTGCCAGCAGCCGGACTAGCTCCTCTCTTGAGCAGTACTTC. Amino acid sequence: CASSRTSSSLEQYF.

This chain links TRBV27 with TRBJ2-3, with D maybe TRBD1 (6 bases). The CDR3 length is 16 residues. The V gene's germline CDR1 is MNHEY and CDR2 SMNVEV (reference sequence). V was clipped by 6 bases and J by 0 bases, with 16 bases between them. CDR3 nucleotide sequence: TGTGCCAGCAGCTACAAACAGGGATCAAGCACAGATACGCAGTATTTT. It encodes CASSYKQGSSTDTQYF.

This chain joins TRBV13 and TRBJ2-5, with D possibly TRBD2 on 6 matching bases. This CDR3 comprises 16 residues. Trimming stripped 0 bases from V and 5 bases from J, with 16 bases between. Germline lookup yields CDR1 PRHDT and CDR2 FYEKMQ (reference sequence). CDR3 bases: TGTGCCAGCAGCTTAGGCATGCGGGGCCGGGGGGAGACCCAGTACTTC. It encodes CASSLGMRGRGETQYF.

The CDR3 DNA sequence: TGTGCCAGCAGTTCCATGGGACAGAAAAAAGGAAACACCATATATTTT. Amino acid sequence: CASSSMGQKKGNTIYF. This chain joins TRBV6-5 and TRBJ1-3, with 7 bases that match TRBD1. This CDR3 has 16 residues. CDR1 and CDR2 from the germline V gene are MNHEY and SVGAGI. Trimming at V came to 4 bases and at J to 4 bases, leaving 10 bases not matched to a gene.

V usage is TRBV19 and J usage is TRBJ2-2; 8 positions match TRBD2. The J segment lost 3 bases and the V segment lost 3 bases, leaving 9 bases of the junction unmatched. CDR3 length: 17 amino acids. In germline, CDR1 is LNHDA, CDR2 SQIVND (reference sequence). CDR3: CASSMGAGEGDTGELFF. DNA for the CDR3: TGTGCCAGTAGTATGGGAGCGGGAGAAGGGGACACCGGGGAGCTGTTTTTT.

The rearrangement links TRBV6-1 to TRBJ1-2, with a possible D match to TRBD1 (6 bases). Trimming left V 3 bases short and J 3 bases short, with 17 bases between. Germline V CDR1 and CDR2: MNHNS, SASEGT. This CDR3 comprises 16 residues. The CDR3 region has the DNA TGTGCCAGCAGTGAGTTTGCGGGGGCGCGGGACTATGGCTACACCTTC. Translating gives CASSEFAGARDYGYTF.

In its sample, this clone was seen once. The V gene is TRBV4-2, the J gene TRBJ2-1, with 12 bases aligning to TRBD2. This CDR3 region has 20 residues. Germline lookup yields CDR1 LGHNA and CDR2 YNFKEQ. With 2 bases clipped from V and 7 bases from J, the junction kept 18 bases outside the gene matches. CDR3 DNA sequence: TGTGCCAGCAGCCAAAAGTCGACTAGCGGGAGTTATGTAGGGGCTAATGAGCAGTTCTTC. Residues: CASSQKSTSGSYVGANEQFF.

The chain is built from TRBV6-5 and TRBJ2-2; 7 bases match TRBD1. With V trimmed by 6 bases and J by 6 bases, 10 bases remained unmatched. Germline CDR1 and CDR2: MNHEY and SVGAGI. This CDR3 contains 15 residues. As DNA, the CDR3 is TGTGCCAGCAGGGAGACAGGGTTGGGGGCCGGGGAGCTGTTTTTT. This sequence encodes CASRETGLGAGELFF.

This clone was picked up a small number of times. J is TRBJ2-1 and V is TRBV29-1; D may be TRBD1 (5 bases). This CDR3 contains 14 residues. V shed 0 bases and J shed 9 bases, with 15 bases lying between them. The germline V gene encodes CDR1 SQVTM and CDR2 ANQGSEA. Here the CDR3 reads CSVEDVGQGSEQFF. CDR3 coding DNA: TGCAGCGTTGAAGATGTGGGCCAGGGTAGTGAGCAGTTCTTC.

The chain links TRBV7-2 to TRBJ1-3; the match to TRBD1 covers 7 bases. Germline V gene sequence: CDR1 SGHTA, CDR2 FQGNSA. The CDR3 contains 14 residues. V was pared by 3 bases and J by 7 bases, with 6 bases of the junction left unmatched. CDR3 protein: CASSFETGWNTIYF. CDR3 bases: TGTGCCAGCAGCTTCGAGACAGGGTGGAACACCATATATTTT.

The chain carries TRBV7-9 and TRBJ1-2, with D possibly matching TRBD1 (5 bases). Per the germline V gene, CDR1 is SEHNR and CDR2 is FQNEAQ (reference sequence). The CDR3 totals 11 residues. The ends were cut back, 5 bases at V and 7 bases at J, with 8 bases in the middle. The CDR3 reads CASSRGRGYTF. DNA for the CDR3: TGTGCCAGCAGCAGGGGTCGTGGCTACACCTTC. The full variable domain, completed using reference TRBV7-9 and TRBJ1-2, is DTGVSQNPRHKITKRGQNVTFRCDPISEHNRLYWYRQTLGQGPEFLTYFQNEAQLEKSRLLSDRFSAERPKGSFSTLEIQRTEQGDSAMYLCASSRGRGYTFGSGTRLTVV.

The chain links TRBV7-2 to TRBJ2-7; 10 bases are shared with TRBD2. The J segment lost 0 bases and the V segment lost 5 bases, leaving 10 bases of the junction unmatched. CDR1 SGHTA and CDR2 FQGNSA come from the germline V gene. The CDR3 loop spans 17 amino acids. As DNA, the CDR3 is TGTGCCAGCAGCCCCCGTAGCGGGGGGACCAGCTCCTACGAGCAGTACTTC. Translation: CASSPRSGGTSSYEQYF.

This clone occurred once. V and J are TRBV6-1 and TRBJ1-2; D perhaps matches TRBD1 (6 bases). From germline, CDR1 is MNHNS and CDR2 SASEGT. This CDR3 comprises 14 residues. The germline V and J ends were trimmed by 2 bases and 3 bases, with 10 bases remaining between them. The CDR3 here is CASSEFKGDYGYTF. The CDR3 DNA reads TGTGCCAGCAGTGAATTTAAGGGGGACTATGGCTACACCTTC.

V gene TRBV5-1 combines with J gene TRBJ2-5, with D unresolved. Germline lookup yields CDR1 SGHRS and CDR2 YFSETQ. The CDR3 is 14 amino acids. V lost 0 bases to trimming and J lost 3 bases, with 9 bases between them. The CDR3 spells CASSLVLAKETQYF. Written as DNA, the CDR3 is TGCGCCAGCAGCTTGGTCCTCGCGAAAGAGACCCAGTACTTC.

The V call is TRBV19, the J call TRBJ1-1; possible D gene TRBD1, 6 bases. Germline V gene sequence: CDR1 LNHDA, CDR2 SQIVND (reference sequence). The CDR3 runs to 16 residues. Trimming cost V 7 bases and J 3 bases, with 21 bases left between them. The CDR3 DNA follows: TGTGCCAGTAAATCCTTCCGGGACACAAGTTACACTGAAGCTTTCTTT. Protein product: CASKSFRDTSYTEAFF.

This rearrangement joins TRBV7-2 to TRBJ2-7; TRBD2 might be the D (6 bases). The CDR3 covers 14 residues. CDR1 and CDR2 (germline): SGHTA, FQGNSA. The germline V and J ends were trimmed by 1 base and 6 bases, with 13 bases remaining between them. CDR3: CASSLEGGKGEQYF. The CDR3 DNA reads TGTGCCAGCAGCTTAGAGGGAGGAAAAGGCGAGCAGTACTTC.

V usage is TRBV6-6 and J usage is TRBJ1-4, with 8 bases matching TRBD1. In germline, CDR1 is MNHNY, CDR2 SVGAGI (reference sequence). The junction had 6 bases not matched to a gene; V was cut back by 4 bases and J by 8 bases. The CDR3 spans 14 residues. The DNA of the CDR3 is TGTGCCAGCAGTTCAGGGGGCCCTCGCGAAAAACTGTTTTTT. This translates into CASSSGGPREKLFF.

The chain is built from TRBV6-5 and TRBJ1-1; 8 bases are shared with TRBD1. The junction had 8 bases not matched to a gene; V was cut back by 5 bases and J by 9 bases. The CDR3 is 13 amino acids. Germline CDR1 is MNHEY and CDR2 is SVGAGI. The CDR3 region has the DNA TGTGCCAGCAGTCAGGACAGGGCGGCCAAAGCTTTCTTT. Its protein is CASSQDRAAKAFF.

The chain couples TRBV7-2 to TRBJ1-6; TRBD1 might be the D (6 bases). The V gene lost 7 bases and the J gene lost 6 bases, with 19 bases spanning the gap. The germline V gene has CDR1 SGHTA and CDR2 FQGNSA. This CDR3 contains 16 residues. The CDR3 nucleotides are TGTGCCAGCACCCCGCTCCGGACAGCATTTAATTCACCCCTCCACTTT. Protein product: CASTPLRTAFNSPLHF.

The chain is built from TRBV4-1 and TRBJ1-5, with 8 nucleotides matching TRBD1. Per the germline V gene, CDR1 is MGHRA and CDR2 is YSYEKL. The CDR3 covers 16 residues. J was trimmed by 4 bases and V by 4 bases; bases with no gene match: 9. In DNA form, the CDR3 reads TGCGCCAGCAGCCCACCGGGACAGGCGCGGAATCAGCCCCAGCATTTT. The encoded protein is CASSPPGQARNQPQHF.

A few counts support this clone. The chain joins TRBV6-5 to TRBJ1-1, with 8 bases matching TRBD1. From germline, CDR1 is MNHEY and CDR2 SVGAGI. The CDR3 extends over 13 amino acids. J lost 3 bases, V lost 7 bases, and 4 bases had no gene match. The chain's CDR3 is CASNTDRDTEAFF. The CDR3 coding sequence is TGTGCCAGCAATACGGACAGGGACACTGAAGCTTTCTTT.

V gene TRBV6-5 combines with J gene TRBJ1-3; 8 bases line up with TRBD1. With 0 bases clipped from V and 3 bases from J, the junction kept 4 bases outside the gene matches. The length of the CDR3 is 16 residues. Per germline, CDR1 MNHEY and CDR2 SVGAGI. CDR3 sequence: CASSYSGGTGGNTIYF. CDR3 coding DNA: TGTGCCAGCAGTTACTCCGGCGGGACAGGTGGAAACACCATATATTTT.